The 15 T cell receptor beta chains below were found in one sample sequenced in a study of beta chain features in type 1 diabetes. Reverse transcribing all isolated RNA meant expressed TCRB transcripts were sequenced. Produced via immunoSEQ multiplex PCR; TCRdb's table is partial and in-frame only. Of about 470,000 clones detected, approximately 28% appear once; the ten largest clones hold around 0.065%. The sequenced sample was naive CD4+ T cells from blood. The receptors come from a man between 18 and 29 years old in good health.

The rearrangement links TRBV2 to TRBJ1-5; perhaps TRBD1 as D (6 bases). The CDR3 sequence is 12 residues long. The V and J ends lost 7 bases and 6 bases respectively, with 10 bases between them. CDR1 is SNHLY and CDR2 is FYNNEI in the germline V gene. The CDR3 spells CASKGGGQPQHF. DNA for the CDR3: TGTGCCAGCAAGGGGGGCGGTCAGCCCCAGCATTTT.

The chain has TRBV7-9 and TRBJ1-1; 9 bases are shared with TRBD1. Germline lookup yields CDR1 SEHNR and CDR2 FQNEAQ (reference sequence). The CDR3 is 16 residues long. The ends lost 5 bases at V and 1 base at J; junction bases unmatched: 8. The CDR3 is CASSVTGGKGNTEAFF. The CDR3 DNA reads as TGTGCCAGCAGCGTCACAGGGGGCAAAGGGAACACTGAAGCTTTCTTT.

A few counts support this clone. The chain has TRBV10-3 and TRBJ2-5; TRBD2 aligns across 8 bases. The CDR3 extends over 14 amino acids. Germline trimming cut 8 bases from V and 4 bases from J; bases unmatched to any gene: 9. Germline assignment: CDR1 ENHRY and CDR2 SYGVKD. The CDR3 sequence is CAIGSGRSGETQYF. CDR3 DNA sequence: TGTGCCATCGGAAGCGGGAGATCGGGAGAGACCCAGTACTTC.

V is TRBV19 and J is TRBJ2-1; D may be TRBD1 (5 bases). Germline loops: CDR1 LNHDA, CDR2 SQIVND (reference sequence). V dropped 4 bases and J dropped 9 bases, with 10 bases sitting between them. This CDR3 region has 12 residues. CDR3 in DNA: TGTGCCAGTAGTACCCAGGGCGGTGAGCAGTTCTTC. Translating it yields CASSTQGGEQFF.

This chain connects TRBV29-1 to TRBJ2-1; D is unresolved. Germline V lookup: CDR1 SQVTM, CDR2 ANQGSEA. The CDR3 has 12 amino acids. In DNA form, the CDR3 reads TGCTCGACGGCGAGCTCCTACAATGAGCAGTTCTTC. Translated: CSTASSYNEQFF.

The chain joins TRBV29-1 to TRBJ2-3; 8 nucleotides match TRBD1. The CDR3 runs to 16 residues. Germline values: CDR1 SQVTM, CDR2 ANQGSEA. V shed 0 bases and J 6 bases; nucleotides not matched to a gene: 11. The CDR3 DNA is TGCAGCGTTGAAGATCGGATGGACAGGGCCAGGGATACGCAGTATTTT. Protein product: CSVEDRMDRARDTQYF.

The V call is TRBV5-1, the J call TRBJ1-2, with no clear D. V lost 4 bases and J lost 5, with 12 bases in between. The CDR3 has 13 amino acids. Germline CDR1 and CDR2: SGHRS and YFSETQ. This CDR3 is CASSVGSGYGYTF. CDR3 sequence (DNA): TGCGCCAGCAGCGTGGGAAGCGGGTATGGCTACACCTTC.

The gene calls are TRBV4-1 and TRBJ2-7; D is ambiguous. Deletions cut 0 bases from V and 2 bases from J, with 11 bases between. The CDR3 extends over 15 amino acids. CDR1 and CDR2 from the germline V gene are MGHRA and YSYEKL. The CDR3 spells CASSQEIGWPYEQYF. The CDR3, as DNA: TGCGCCAGCAGCCAAGAGATTGGGTGGCCCTACGAGCAGTACTTC.

This chain joins TRBV2 and TRBJ2-1, with 11 bases identical to TRBD2. V shed 6 bases, J shed 1 base, and the junction held 5 bases outside the gene matches. Germline assignment: CDR1 SNHLY and CDR2 FYNNEI. The CDR3 has 16 residues. The CDR3 is CASRERTSGSYNEQFF. CDR3 sequence (DNA): TGTGCCAGCAGAGAACGGACTAGCGGGTCCTACAATGAGCAGTTCTTC.

The chain recombines TRBV13 with TRBJ2-3; D may be TRBD2 (5 bases). This CDR3 is 16 amino acids long. V was clipped by 5 bases and J by 2 bases, with 17 bases between them. Germline values: CDR1 PRHDT, CDR2 FYEKMQ (reference sequence). The CDR3 reads CASSPPGVAVTDTQYF. The CDR3, as DNA: TGTGCCAGCAGCCCTCCCGGGGTAGCCGTCACAGATACGCAGTATTTT.

The chain employs TRBV6-5 and TRBJ2-1, with TRBD2 matching over 10 bases. V lost 4 bases, J lost 0 bases, and 0 bases stayed unmatched. This CDR3 region has 15 residues. Germline values: CDR1 MNHEY, CDR2 SVGAGI. CDR3 DNA sequence: TGTGCCAGCAGTTCTAGCGGGAGCTCCTACAATGAGCAGTTCTTC. This translates into CASSSSGSSYNEQFF.

There are a few counts of this clone. The J gene is TRBJ2-7, the V gene TRBV28; 7 nucleotides agree with TRBD2. The V and J ends lost 7 bases and 3 bases, in that order; junction bases with no gene match: 12. CDR3 length: 15 amino acids. Per germline, CDR1 MDHEN and CDR2 SYDVKM. This chain's CDR3 is CASTDQSGNGYEQYF. The CDR3 DNA reads TGTGCCAGCACAGATCAGAGCGGGAACGGCTACGAGCAGTACTTC.

The chain links TRBV11-2 to TRBJ2-2; 7 nucleotides match TRBD1. CDR1 SGHAT and CDR2 FQNNGV come from the germline V gene. This CDR3 is built from 15 residues. Unmatched junction bases numbered 9, after V lost 5 bases and J lost 6 bases. This chain's CDR3 is CASSPGTVRPGELFF. The CDR3 DNA sequence: TGTGCCAGCAGCCCCGGGACAGTACGTCCCGGGGAGCTGTTTTTT.

For this clone: Other DNA sequences within the sample encode an identical CDR3. The J gene is TRBJ2-7, the V gene TRBV10-3; D ambiguous. The CDR3 contains 13 residues. From germline, CDR1 is ENHRY and CDR2 SYGVKD. V was cut by 0 bases and J by 1 base, with 4 bases left in between. CDR3 in amino acids: CAISESSSYEQYF. The CDR3 DNA reads as TGTGCCATCAGTGAGTCGAGTTCCTACGAGCAGTACTTC.

V is TRBV7-3 and J is TRBJ2-3; D not resolved. Germline loops: CDR1 SGHTA, CDR2 FQGTGA. CDR3 length equals 14 residues. V shed 2 bases and J shed 5 bases, with 11 bases lying between them. The CDR3 coding sequence is TGTGCCAGCAGCTTATATCCTCCTAAAGATACGCAGTATTTT. Encoded protein: CASSLYPPKDTQYF.